These 29 T cell receptor beta chains were sequenced from one sample in a study of T cells in Graves' hyperthyroidism and ophthalmopathy. Template material for amplifying TCR beta CDR3 regions consisted of RNA transcripts. TCR CDR3 regions were first amplified by RT-PCR with HTBI primers. TCRdb re-called the multiplex PCR reads with MiXCR, one entry per CDR3 protein. This table holds 350,000 to 400,000 distinct CDR3 sequences, over 11% found once. Source material: blood. Receptor source: a woman aged 55-69 years with Graves' hyperthyroidism.

At least ten counts were recorded for this clonotype. CDR3 loop: CASSLAPGRYEQYF. CDR3 sequence (DNA): TGTGCCAGCAGCTTAGCGCCAGGGCGCTACGAGCAGTACTTC. The chain joins TRBV7-2 to TRBJ2-7; D is perhaps TRBD1 (5 bases). Deletions cut 0 bases from V and 3 bases from J, with 9 bases between. CDR1 SGHTA and CDR2 FQGNSA come from the germline V gene. The CDR3 covers 14 residues. Full variable domain (remainder filled in from reference TRBV7-2 and TRBJ2-7): GAGVSQSPSNKVTEKGKDVELRCDPISGHTALYWYRQSLGQGLEFLIYFQGNSAPDKSGLPSDRFSAERTGGSVSTLTIQRTQQEDSAVYLCASSLAPGRYEQYFGPGTRLTVT.

This clonotype was observed a handful of times. The chain combines TRBV6-1 with TRBJ2-2; the D gene is possibly TRBD2 (5 bases). The germline CDR1 and CDR2 sequences are MNHNS and SASEGT. V shed 2 bases and J shed 6 bases, with 13 bases lying between them. CDR3 length equals 15 residues. This chain's CDR3 is CASSEPNTGAGELFF. The DNA for the CDR3 is TGTGCCAGCAGTGAACCTAACACCGGGGCCGGGGAGCTGTTTTTT.

V and J are TRBV9 and TRBJ1-4; 8 positions match TRBD1. Trimming at V came to 3 bases and at J to 6 bases, leaving 10 bases not matched to a gene. Germline CDR1 is SGDLS and CDR2 is YYNGEE. The CDR3 is 16 amino acids. The DNA for the CDR3 is TGTGCCAGCAGCGGCTATGACAGGGGCGGGGATGAAAAACTGTTTTTT. Residues: CASSGYDRGGDEKLFF.

This clonotype was counted at least ten times. The chain has TRBV12-3 or TRBV12-4 and TRBJ2-3; a weak D match, TRBD2 (5 bases). The length of the CDR3 is 15 residues. The V end lost 1 base, the J end lost 5 bases, and 13 bases lay between the germline ends. For the CDR3, the DNA is TGTGCCAGCAGTTTAGATCGGACTGGAATAGATACGCAGTATTTT. Protein: CASSLDRTGIDTQYF.

The table lists this clonotype with a few counts. The chain employs TRBV15 and TRBJ2-1; TRBD2 aligns across 8 bases. Germline V lookup: CDR1 LNHNV, CDR2 YYDKDF (reference sequence). With V trimmed by 0 bases and J by 4 bases, 8 bases remained unmatched. The CDR3 is made up of 17 amino acids. DNA of the CDR3: TGTGCCACCAGCAGAGATCGGGGGGGGGCGGGTTACAATGAGCAGTTCTTC. This translates into CATSRDRGGAGYNEQFF.

This sequence joins TRBV20-1 and TRBJ2-4; 7 bases are shared with TRBD1. Trimming cost V 1 base and J 1 base; bases outside gene matches: 4. CDR1 is DFQATT and CDR2 is SNEGSKA in the germline V gene (reference sequence). The CDR3 runs 15 residues. This CDR3 reads CSARVTGTAKNIQYF. The CDR3, as DNA: TGCAGTGCTAGAGTGACAGGGACCGCCAAAAACATTCAGTACTTC.

This clonotype was counted at least ten times. The chain recombines TRBV20-1 with TRBJ2-7; 9 bases are shared with TRBD2. CDR1 is DFQATT, CDR2 SNEGSKA, per germline (reference sequence). The CDR3 has 14 amino acids. The trim removed 1 base at V and 3 bases at J, leaving 4 bases unmatched. The CDR3 DNA follows: TGCAGTGCTAGAGGGAAGCGGGAGGACTACGAGCAGTACTTC. Translating it yields CSARGKREDYEQYF.

The chain employs TRBV27 and TRBJ1-4; possibly TRBD1 for D (6 bases). The V gene lost 6 bases and the J gene lost 7 bases, with 15 bases spanning the gap. This CDR3 has 14 residues. The V gene's germline CDR1 is MNHEY and CDR2 SMNVEV (reference sequence). The CDR3 reads CASRKWDTVEKLFF. The CDR3 coding sequence is TGTGCCAGCAGGAAATGGGACACCGTTGAAAAACTGTTTTTT.

The genes are TRBV24-1 and TRBJ2-4, with D perhaps given as TRBD1 or TRBD2 (5 bases each). The CDR3 contains 14 residues. Germline loops: CDR1 KGHDR, CDR2 SFDVKD. Trimming took 2 bases from V and 6 from J, leaving 10 bases between them. CDR3 protein: CATSDSGPRNIQYF. CDR3 sequence (DNA): TGTGCCACCAGTGATTCGGGACCCCGAAACATTCAGTACTTC.

This clonotype occurred many times. The chain uses TRBV24-1 and TRBJ2-1, with TRBD2 matching over 8 bases. The CDR3 consists of 18 residues. J was trimmed by 1 base and V by 4 bases; bases with no gene match: 11. The germline V gene has CDR1 KGHDR and CDR2 SFDVKD. The CDR3 coding sequence is TGTGCCACCAGTGACCCCGTAGAGGCGGGAGGTTCCTACAATGAGCAGTTCTTC. Encoded protein: CATSDPVEAGGSYNEQFF.

This clonotype was observed at least ten times. The chain has TRBV28 and TRBJ2-6, with TRBD2 identical over 15 bases. Germline CDR1 and CDR2: MDHEN and SYDVKM. The J segment lost 13 bases and the V segment lost 8 bases, leaving 6 bases of the junction unmatched. This CDR3 has 14 amino acids. In DNA, the CDR3 is TGTGCCAGCGGGACTAGCGGGAGGCAAGAAGTCCTGACTTTC. This translates into CASGTSGRQEVLTF. Using reference TRBV28 and TRBJ2-6 for the parts outside the CDR3, the full variable domain is DVKVTQSSRYLVKRTGEKVFLECVQDMDHENMFWYRQDPGLGLRLIYFSYDVKMKEKGDIPEGYSVSREKKERFSLILESASTNQTSMYLCASGTSGRQEVLTFGAGSRLTVL.

This clonotype was seen many times. V and J are TRBV20-1 and TRBJ2-3, with a possible D match to TRBD2 (6 bases). Trimming left V 3 bases short and J 3 bases short, with 13 bases between. The CDR3 has 14 residues. Germline lookup yields CDR1 DFQATT and CDR2 SNEGSKA (reference sequence). The CDR3 loop is CSASPGSGTDTQYF. CDR3 coding DNA: TGCAGTGCTAGCCCCGGGAGTGGTACAGATACGCAGTATTTT.

This clonotype was seen repeatedly, ten times or more. This chain connects TRBV5-1 to TRBJ2-1, with 8 positions matching TRBD2. In germline, CDR1 is SGHRS, CDR2 YFSETQ. The CDR3 runs 15 residues. Germline trimming cut 0 bases from V and 3 bases from J; bases unmatched to any gene: 2. The CDR3 here is CASSLAGGVYNEQFF. The CDR3 DNA follows: TGCGCCAGCAGCTTGGCCGGGGGGGTCTACAATGAGCAGTTCTTC.

At least ten counts were recorded for this clonotype. The gene calls are TRBV7-9 and TRBJ1-1; D gene uncertain. CDR1 is SEHNR and CDR2 is FQNEAQ in the germline V gene (reference sequence). The CDR3 extends over 12 amino acids. Trimming removed 5 bases from V and 5 bases from J, with 9 bases in between. CDR3 sequence: CASSRGRTEAFF. CDR3 coding DNA: TGTGCCAGCAGCCGAGGGCGAACTGAAGCTTTCTTT.

Ten or more counts support this clonotype. CDR3 in amino acids: CASKEDHTEAFF. DNA of the CDR3: TGTGCCAGCAAGGAGGACCACACTGAAGCTTTCTTT. The chain is built from TRBV7-2 and TRBJ1-1; D gene ambiguous. The CDR3 sequence is 12 residues long. The germline V gene encodes CDR1 SGHTA and CDR2 FQGNSA. Deletions cut 7 bases from V and 3 bases from J, with 9 bases between.

The genes are TRBV20-1 and TRBJ2-5; TRBD2 matches 12 bases. The V gene's germline CDR1 is DFQATT and CDR2 SNEGSKA (reference sequence). With V trimmed by 6 bases and J by 5 bases, 13 bases remained unmatched. This CDR3 is built from 16 residues. CDR3 DNA: TGCAGTGCCAAGACTAGCGGGAGTGGCTTTCTGGAGACCCAGTACTTC. Its protein is CSAKTSGSGFLETQYF.

This clonotype showed up many times. This chain connects TRBV2 to TRBJ2-1, with D possibly TRBD1 on 6 matching bases. V shed 10 bases and J shed 11 bases, with 18 bases lying between them. Germline V gene lookup returns CDR1 SNHLY and CDR2 FYNNEI. The CDR3 extends over 12 amino acids. CDR3 nucleotides: TGTGCCATAAGTAGATTGGGGACAAAGCAGTTCTTC. It codes for CAISRLGTKQFF.

The table lists this clonotype with a few counts. CDR3 in amino acids: CSARDRRGNQPQHF. The CDR3 region has the DNA TGCAGTGCTAGAGATAGGAGGGGCAATCAGCCCCAGCATTTT. J is TRBJ1-5 and V is TRBV20-1; D is uncertain. The CDR3 runs 14 residues. CDR1 is DFQATT and CDR2 is SNEGSKA in the germline V gene (reference sequence). V was cut by 0 bases and J by 2 bases, with 8 bases left in between.

This sequence joins TRBV19 and TRBJ2-3; 13 nucleotides match TRBD2. The germline CDR1 and CDR2 sequences are LNHDA and SQIVND (reference sequence). After removal of 6 bases from V and 4 bases from J, the junction contained 7 bases not matched to a gene. The CDR3 sequence is 16 residues long. The CDR3 loop reads CASRELAGGLADTQYF. The CDR3 DNA sequence: TGTGCCAGTAGGGAACTAGCGGGAGGGTTGGCAGATACGCAGTATTTT.

In this sample, this clonotype turned up many times. This chain connects TRBV18 to TRBJ2-7; TRBD2 might be the D (6 bases). This CDR3 contains 15 residues. Germline values: CDR1 KGHSH, CDR2 LQKENI. Trimming pared 3 bases from V and 0 bases from J, leaving 12 bases between. The CDR3 DNA is TGTGCCAGCTCACCGCCGGGACTCAGCTCCTACGAGCAGTACTTC. Protein: CASSPPGLSSYEQYF.

This clonotype showed up just a few times. V usage is TRBV5-1 and J usage is TRBJ1-2; 9 bases are a match to TRBD1. CDR3 size: 15 residues. CDR1 and CDR2 (germline): SGHRS, YFSETQ. J lost 5 bases, V lost 1 base, and 6 bases had no gene match. CDR3 DNA sequence: TGCGCCAGCAGCTTGCCGGGACAGGGAATTTATGGCTACACCTTC. As protein: CASSLPGQGIYGYTF. Full variable domain (outside the CDR3, taken from reference TRBV5-1 and TRBJ1-2): KAGVTQTPRYLIKTRGQQVTLSCSPISGHRSVSWYQQTPGQGLQFLFEYFSETQRNKGNFPGRFSGRQFSNSRSEMNVSTLELGDSALYLCASSLPGQGIYGYTFGSGTRLTVV.

This clonotype has a count of ten or more. The chain joins TRBV2 to TRBJ2-5; TRBD2 agrees at 8 bases. Losses at the gene ends were 3 bases for V and 4 bases for J; bases not matched to a gene: 4. Germline CDR1 SNHLY, CDR2 FYNNEI. The CDR3 consists of 14 residues. The CDR3 DNA is TGTGCCAGCAGTGACGGGCGGGAGGCAGAGACCCAGTACTTC. Its protein is CASSDGREAETQYF. The variable domain in full, completed from reference TRBV2 and TRBJ2-5, reads EPEVTQTPSHQVTQMGQEVILRCVPISNHLYFYWYRQILGQKVEFLVSFYNNEISEKSEIFDDQFSVERPDGSNFTLKIRSTKLEDSAMYFCASSDGREAETQYFGPGTRLLVL.

This clonotype was counted at least ten times. This rearrangement joins TRBV6-1 to TRBJ1-5; possible D gene TRBD1, 5 bases. Germline assignment: CDR1 MNHNS and CDR2 SASEGT. The length of the CDR3 is 13 residues. Trimming pared 8 bases from V and 4 bases from J, leaving 12 bases between. As DNA, the CDR3 is TGTGCCAGCGTAGTGACAGCAAATCAGCCCCAGCATTTT. Amino acids: CASVVTANQPQHF.

This clonotype occurred many times. The gene calls are TRBV18 and TRBJ2-3, with 7 bases identical to TRBD2. Germline CDR1 is KGHSH and CDR2 is LQKENI. The CDR3 spans 16 residues. V gave up 4 bases and J gave up 0 bases; unmatched junction bases: 7. CDR3 sequence reads: CASSRLAAPSTDTQYF. CDR3 bases: TGTGCCAGCTCACGTCTAGCGGCCCCTAGCACAGATACGCAGTATTTT.

This clonotype was seen repeatedly, ten times or more. The chain employs TRBV2 and TRBJ2-7, with TRBD1 as a possible D gene (6 bases). The V and J ends lost 5 bases and 4 bases respectively, with 18 bases between them. The germline CDR1 and CDR2 sequences are SNHLY and FYNNEI. CDR3 length: 15 amino acids. In DNA form, the CDR3 reads TGTGCCAGCAGTTACTACTCGGGACATGAGTACGAGCAGTACTTC. This encodes CASSYYSGHEYEQYF.

This clonotype was picked up many times. The CDR3 is CASSFSPRLNTEAFF. CDR3 bases: TGTGCCAGCAGTTTTTCTCCCCGATTGAACACTGAAGCTTTCTTT. V usage is TRBV12-3 or TRBV12-4 and J usage is TRBJ1-1; D call uncertain. This CDR3 contains 15 residues. Trimming stripped 3 bases from V and 0 bases from J, with 11 bases between.

This clonotype was counted at least ten times. The chain uses TRBV6-1 and TRBJ2-7; D unclear. The germline V gene encodes CDR1 MNHNS and CDR2 SASEGT. The V and J ends lost 10 bases and 0 bases respectively, with 13 bases between them. This CDR3 contains 13 residues. The CDR3 region is CAKSPMSSYEQYF. In nucleotides, the CDR3 is TGTGCCAAAAGTCCTATGAGCTCCTACGAGCAGTACTTC.

This clonotype was seen many times. The J gene is TRBJ1-2, the V gene TRBV24-1; perhaps TRBD1 as D (5 bases). Germline V lookup: CDR1 KGHDR, CDR2 SFDVKD. CDR3 length equals 15 residues. The ends were cut back, 4 bases at V and 7 bases at J, with 18 bases in the middle. The CDR3 DNA sequence: TGTGCCACCAGTGACCGGGACGGCAAAGATCCTGGCTACACCTTC. This sequence encodes CATSDRDGKDPGYTF.

At least ten counts were recorded for this clonotype. V and J are TRBV7-8 and TRBJ2-3, with 10 bases that match TRBD2. The V and J ends lost 5 bases and 5 bases, in that order; junction bases with no gene match: 4. CDR1 and CDR2 from the germline V gene are SGHVS and FQNEAQ. The CDR3 has 14 amino acids. CDR3 nucleotides: TGTGCCAGCAGCACCCCTAGCGGGGGAGATACGCAGTATTTT. Translation gives CASSTPSGGDTQYF.